The present T cell receptor beta chain was sequenced within a study of OX40 agonist ivuxolimab in advanced cancers. TCRdb keeps only in-frame clones here, not all; method: immunoSEQ multiplex PCR. The data contain about 79,000 clones, about nine tenths of them seen just once; the ten biggest clones take up approximately 9.9%. The germline gives CDR1 MNHEY, CDR2 SMNVEV (reference sequence). With 7 bases clipped from V and 5 bases from J, the junction kept 19 bases outside the gene matches. This CDR3 contains 17 residues. Source: CD4+ or CD8+ T cells sorted from blood, taken in a trial of the OX40 agonist ivuxolimab. This TCR came from an adult with an advanced solid tumor such as melanoma, head and neck, liver or kidney cancer. The chain recombines TRBV27 with TRBJ1-1, with 7 bases lining up with TRBD1. This CDR3 is CASNTLADRDSFTEAFF. CDR3 coding DNA: TGTGCCAGCAACACCCTCGCAGACCGGGACAGCTTTACTGAAGCTTTCTTT.